The present TCR beta chain was sequenced within a study of blood T cell repertoires in COVID-19. For the study at large: Acute and convalescent COVID-19 specimens originated in the United States, Italy and Spain. PBMCs, B-cell-depleted T cells, or T cells provided the cDNA or gDNA that made up the material.

In the authors' workflow: Amplifying reference gene primers gave estimates of nucleated cell counts. Clones were read by immunoSEQ multiplex PCR, and TCRdb kept only the in-frame ones, dropping some. That table furnishes V, J and clone size, whereas the DNA furnished D and trimming. Among 150,000 to 200,000 clones listed, roughly nine tenths were seen once. Germline V gene sequence: CDR1 KGHSH, CDR2 LQKENI. V lost 6 bases, J lost 0 bases, and 7 bases stayed unmatched. The CDR3 spans 15 residues. Sequenced input: peripheral blood. The chain combines TRBV18 with TRBJ2-7; 8 nucleotides line up with TRBD1. This receptor was obtained from a young man who had recovered from COVID-19. The CDR3 protein is CASSSGQGSSYEQYF. The CDR3 DNA follows: TGTGCCAGCTCGTCCGGACAGGGAAGCTCCTACGAGCAGTACTTC.